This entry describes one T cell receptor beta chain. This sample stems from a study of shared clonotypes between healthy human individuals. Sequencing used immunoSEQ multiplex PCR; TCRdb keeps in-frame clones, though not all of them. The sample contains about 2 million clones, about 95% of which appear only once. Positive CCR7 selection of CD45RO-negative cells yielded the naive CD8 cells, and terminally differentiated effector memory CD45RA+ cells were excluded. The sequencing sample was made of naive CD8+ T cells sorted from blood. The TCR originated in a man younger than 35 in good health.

In DNA, the CDR3 is TGTGCCAGCAGCGCCGTAAGAGACAATCTCTACGAGCAGTACTTC. Protein sequence: CASSAVRDNLYEQYF. The chain couples TRBV6-1 to TRBJ2-7; no firm D call. Germline lookup yields CDR1 MNHNS and CDR2 SASEGT. V lost 6 bases and J 3 bases, leaving 18 bases between the germline ends. This CDR3 is built from 15 residues.